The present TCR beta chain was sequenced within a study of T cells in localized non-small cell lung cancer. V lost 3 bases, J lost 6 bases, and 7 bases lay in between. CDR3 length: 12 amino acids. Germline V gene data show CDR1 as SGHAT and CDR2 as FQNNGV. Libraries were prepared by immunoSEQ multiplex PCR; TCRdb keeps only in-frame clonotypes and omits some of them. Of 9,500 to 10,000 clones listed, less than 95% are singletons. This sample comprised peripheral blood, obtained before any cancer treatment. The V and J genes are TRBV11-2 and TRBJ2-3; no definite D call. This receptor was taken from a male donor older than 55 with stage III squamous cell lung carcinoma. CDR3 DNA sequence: TGTGCCAGCAGCTTTCCCCCCGATACGCAGTATTTT. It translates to CASSFPPDTQYF.